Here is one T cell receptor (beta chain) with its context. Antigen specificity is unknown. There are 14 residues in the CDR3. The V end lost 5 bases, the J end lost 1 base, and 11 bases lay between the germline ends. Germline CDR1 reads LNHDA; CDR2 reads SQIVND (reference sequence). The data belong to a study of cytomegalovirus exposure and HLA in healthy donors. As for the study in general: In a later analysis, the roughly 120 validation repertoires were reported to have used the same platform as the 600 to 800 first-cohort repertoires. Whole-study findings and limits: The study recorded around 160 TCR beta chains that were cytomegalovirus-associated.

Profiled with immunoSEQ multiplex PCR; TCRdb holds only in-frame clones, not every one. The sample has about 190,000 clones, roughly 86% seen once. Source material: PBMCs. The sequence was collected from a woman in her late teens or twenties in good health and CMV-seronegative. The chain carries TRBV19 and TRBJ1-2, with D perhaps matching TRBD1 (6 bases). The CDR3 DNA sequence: TGTGCCAGTAGTGAATGGACAGTTAACTATGGCTACACCTTC. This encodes CASSEWTVNYGYTF.